These T cell receptor beta chains were read from a single sample in a study of Ad26.COV2.S vaccination and SARS-CoV-2 variants. The data were produced by immunoSEQ multiplex PCR, yet TCRdb's version contains in-frame clones alone and is incomplete. The sample lists hundreds of thousands of clones; approximately 88% were seen once. This specimen was peripheral blood, taken in a trial of Ad26.COV2.S vaccine versus placebo. These receptors came from a person aged 18-60 years who received the Ad26.COV2.S COVID-19 vaccine or a placebo. CDR3s include the opening cysteine and the closing phenylalanine or tryptophan.

V gene | CDR3 length | CDR3 protein
TRBV6-4 | 15 | CASSARGSFPDTQYF
TRBV20-1 | 16 | CSASDRPFSGANVLTF
TRBV7-2 | 14 | CASSPDGDPTGYTF
TRBV30 | 14 | CAWTRGAYTGELFF
TRBV4-1 | 15 | CASSRTTGPTYEQYF
TRBV29-1 | 14 | CSVSGTRIYNEQFF
TRBV7-9 | 13 | CASSGRGRVIQYF
TRBV10-1 | 15 | CASSESGGAKNIQYF
TRBV6-5 | 13 | CASSPNLAPGQFF
TRBV6-1 | 16 | CASSAPGQILNTEAFF
TRBV5-1 | 14 | CASSTGQEGLEQYF
TRBV24-1 | 15 | CATGLGQGGRETQYF
TRBV18 | 14 | CASSSQVLNTEAFF
TRBV3-1/TRBV3-2 | 15 | CASSYAGLTQETQYF
TRBV2 | 13 | CASRTRGTDTQYF
TRBV7-6 | 16 | CASSLQAGLALYEQYF
TRBV19 | 14 | CASSIPDSNQPQHF
TRBV5-1 | 15 | CASSLVGVDTGELFF
TRBV6-5 | 13 | CASTRGGEGTQYF
TRBV19 | 14 | CASSWQGNTGELFF
TRBV18 | 13 | CASSPGQVAEAFF
TRBV18 | 15 | CASSPPSGSRNEQFF
TRBV5-1 | 12 | CASSLTPYEQYF
TRBV29-1 | 15 | CSVEDRWGGSTEAFF
TRBV12-5 | 15 | CASGWGSANTGELFF
TRBV27 | 14 | CASSLSDSTYEQYF
TRBV9 | 15 | CASQKGEGSYNEQFF
TRBV15 | 16 | CATSRDSRATGYGYTF
TRBV6-5 | 14 | CASSTGGANQPQHF
TRBV27 | 15 | CASSSHRQVNYGYTF
TRBV6-5 | 15 | CASSYSLTGAYEQYF
TRBV2 | 12 | CASRDRDYGYTF
TRBV6-5 | 14 | CASSRDSGSYGYTF
TRBV19 | 16 | CASSMGTNPIGSPLHF
TRBV6-2/TRBV6-3 | 15 | CASSSSQRESDTQYF
TRBV29-1 | 11 | CSALDRGEAFF
TRBV3-1/TRBV3-2 | 13 | CASSQSLEGGYTF
TRBV12-3/TRBV12-4 | 11 | CASTGYNEQFF
TRBV28 | 14 | CASSNRQGAYEQYF
TRBV5-4 | 14 | CASSLVNSNEKLFF
TRBV6-2/TRBV6-3 | 13 | CASSFPVTYEQYF
TRBV5-1 | 16 | CASSLVSGGPTDTQYF
TRBV3-1/TRBV3-2 | 13 | CASSQRRETEAFF
TRBV6-2/TRBV6-3 | 18 | CASSYSTWAGGIYTEAFF
TRBV3-1/TRBV3-2 | 15 | CASSHGETGANEQFF
TRBV3-1/TRBV3-2 | 11 | CASSQGTSEYF
TRBV19 | 11 | CASRSTDTQYF
TRBV7-9 | 16 | CASSPGQGEANEKLFF
TRBV5-1 | 12 | CASSLDRHEQFF
TRBV30 | 13 | CAWSVTDNQPQHF
TRBV7-8 | 14 | CASSFIGTETEAFF
TRBV6-5 | 13 | CASSSGGWETQYF
TRBV7-9 | 14 | CASSPPRRQETQYF
TRBV10-3 | 18 | CAISESLRTSGAGNEQFF
TRBV30 | 14 | CAWDAQENNSPLHF
TRBV29-1 | 14 | CSVEDGEHGYEQYF
TRBV6-5 | 13 | CASRDRGRLEQYF
TRBV29-1 | 14 | CSVEETDGGGGYTF
TRBV19 | 12 | CASSRQGFGYTF
TRBV7-9 | 14 | CASSLTGRDNEQFF